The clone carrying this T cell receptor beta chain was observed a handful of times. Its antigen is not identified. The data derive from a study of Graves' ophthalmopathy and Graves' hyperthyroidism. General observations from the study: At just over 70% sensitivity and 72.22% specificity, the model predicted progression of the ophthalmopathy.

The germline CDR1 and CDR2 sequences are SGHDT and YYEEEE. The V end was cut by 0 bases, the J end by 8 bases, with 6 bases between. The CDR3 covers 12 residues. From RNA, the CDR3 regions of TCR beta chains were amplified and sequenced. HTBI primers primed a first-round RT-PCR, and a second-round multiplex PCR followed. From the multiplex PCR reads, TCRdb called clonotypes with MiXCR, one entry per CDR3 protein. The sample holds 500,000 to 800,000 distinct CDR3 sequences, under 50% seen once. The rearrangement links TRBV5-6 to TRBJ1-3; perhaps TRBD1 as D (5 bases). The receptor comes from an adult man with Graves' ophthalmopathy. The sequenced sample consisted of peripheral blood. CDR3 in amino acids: CASSLEGDTIYF. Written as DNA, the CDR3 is TGTGCCAGCAGCTTGGAAGGGGACACCATATATTTT.